This T cell receptor (beta chain) derives from a study of blood T cell repertoires in COVID-19. Study context: The study drew acute and convalescent COVID-19 samples from the United States, Italy and Spain. From T cells, B-cell-depleted T cells, or PBMCs came the material, which was cDNA or gDNA.

In the original processing: Estimates of nucleated cell counts were drawn from the amplification of reference gene primers. TCRdb's copy holds only in-frame clones and misses some; the assay was immunoSEQ multiplex PCR. The V and J calls and clone size were taken over from that table, and D and trimming were inferred from the DNA. The repertoire holds some 360,000 clones, with 87% as singletons. Seattle's enrolled individuals joined amid active infection and were then monitored longitudinally. This clone was picked up one time. CDR1 is SQVTM, CDR2 ANQGSEA, per germline. The CDR3 consists of 15 residues. Trimming pared 1 base from V and 7 bases from J, leaving 19 bases between.

The rearrangement uses TRBV29-1 and TRBJ1-2, with D hard to call. The sequencing sample was made of peripheral blood. This TCR derives from a woman aged 60-75 years with COVID-19, enrolled during active disease. CDR3 in amino acids: CSVEVETKTRGGYTF. In DNA form, the CDR3 reads TGCAGCGTTGAAGTGGAGACGAAAACCAGAGGTGGCTACACCTTC.